The T cell receptor beta chain described here comes from a study of T cell responses to AZD1222 COVID-19 vaccine. Analyses pooled second doses at about 4 or about 12 weeks. On this clone: Its target is unknown.

Study-wide points: Baseline seropositives among AZD1222 recipients totaled only 5 to 7. The donor cohort was predominantly white British with a female majority, and clonal diversity may have been underestimated. It was only after the peak T cell response that any repertoires were sampled.

Data came from immunoSEQ multiplex PCR; TCRdb stores just in-frame clones and leaves some out. The sample shows fewer than 55,000 clones, 90% of them seen only once. V lost 5 bases and J lost 4; bases outside the gene matches: 9. CDR1 and CDR2 (germline): SGHRS, YFSETQ. The CDR3 sequence is 15 residues long. This specimen was peripheral blood, taken 28 days after the second AZD1222 dose. The TCR was taken from an adult who received the AZD1222 COVID-19 vaccine. V is TRBV5-1 and J is TRBJ2-3; 8 nucleotides agree with TRBD1. CDR3: CASSWGTGGSDTQYF. CDR3 coding DNA: TGCGCCAGCAGTTGGGGGACAGGCGGATCAGATACGCAGTATTTT.